This TCR beta chain was retrieved from a study of T cell repertoires in cytomegalovirus infection. The CDR3 sequence is 14 residues long. V gave up 4 bases and J gave up 8 bases; unmatched junction bases: 9. This clonotype was counted at least ten times. A single record per CDR3 protein comes from TCRdb applying MiXCR to the reads. In the table there are 85,000 to 120,000 distinct CDR3 sequences, approximately 17% of which are singletons. This TCR came from a human donor in good health (CMV status not recorded). Some clones in this sample may be carry-over from other donors' samples. J is TRBJ1-2 and V is TRBV12-3 or TRBV12-4; 8 nucleotides match TRBD1. The specimen was PBMCs. The CDR3 loop reads CASSSRQGIDGYTF. CDR3 DNA: TGTGCCAGCAGTTCGAGACAGGGGATCGACGGCTACACCTTC.